The 19 T cell receptor beta chains below all came from one sample that was sequenced in a study of shared clonotypes between healthy human individuals. Profiling relied on immunoSEQ multiplex PCR, and the TCRdb table lists in-frame clones only, not all of them. The table includes about 1.1 million clones, approximately 80% detected once. The sample comprised memory CD4+ T cells from PBMCs. Subset specified: CD45RA-negative fraction. Source of these receptors: a man younger than 35 in good health. Some clones in this sample may be carry-over from other donors' samples.

The chain combines TRBV10-3 with TRBJ2-7, with 11 bases identical to TRBD2. Germline V CDR1 and CDR2: ENHRY, SYGVKD. The CDR3 contains 14 residues. Trimming took 6 bases from V and 6 from J; bases not matched to a gene: 7. CDR3 residues: CAIRRLAGGAEQYF. In DNA, the CDR3 is TGTGCCATCAGGCGGCTAGCGGGAGGTGCCGAGCAGTACTTC.

V usage is TRBV20-1 and J usage is TRBJ1-2; D not resolved. Germline V CDR1 and CDR2: DFQATT, SNEGSKA (reference sequence). The CDR3 totals 11 residues. V was trimmed by 4 bases and J by 7 bases, leaving 10 bases between them. The CDR3 DNA reads as TGCAGTGCTATGGGATTTTTTGGCTACACCTTC. This codes for CSAMGFFGYTF.

The chain couples TRBV10-3 to TRBJ2-4; 13 bases are shared with TRBD2. This CDR3 spans 17 amino acids. V lost 5 bases, J lost 1 base, and 5 bases stayed unmatched. Germline V gives CDR1 ENHRY, CDR2 SYGVKD. CDR3 residues: CAISRTSGRKAKNIQYF. The CDR3 DNA sequence: TGTGCCATCAGTCGGACTAGCGGGAGAAAGGCCAAAAACATTCAGTACTTC.

The rearrangement uses TRBV4-1 and TRBJ2-3; no reliable D call. V gave up 0 bases and J gave up 1 base, with 8 bases separating them. The CDR3 has 15 residues. From germline, CDR1 is MGHRA and CDR2 YSYEKL. The CDR3 region has the DNA TGCGCCAGCAGCCAAGATCTGGATCGCACAGATACGCAGTATTTT. It translates to CASSQDLDRTDTQYF.

This clone was recorded a few times. The chain has TRBV6-5 and TRBJ2-4; D is ambiguous. The CDR3 contains 14 residues. Germline V lookup: CDR1 MNHEY, CDR2 SVGAGI. Deletions cut 3 bases from V and 1 base from J, with 7 bases between. The CDR3 region is CASSYSRAKNIQYF. CDR3 in DNA: TGTGCCAGCAGTTATAGCAGGGCCAAAAACATTCAGTACTTC.

This chain uses TRBV25-1 with TRBJ1-1, with D unresolved. Germline CDR1 and CDR2: MGHDK and SYGVNS. The CDR3 totals 15 residues. V was clipped by 2 bases and J by 1 base, with 11 bases between them. CDR3 amino acids: CASSESGSGNTEAFF. CDR3 sequence (DNA): TGTGCCAGCAGTGAAAGCGGTTCGGGGAACACTGAAGCTTTCTTT.

V is TRBV7-8 and J is TRBJ2-7; the D call may be TRBD1 or TRBD2 (5 bases each). From germline, CDR1 is SGHVS and CDR2 FQNEAQ. V lost 4 bases, J lost 0 bases, and 13 bases lay in between. CDR3 length: 15 amino acids. The DNA of the CDR3 is TGTGCCAGCAGCTCTCCCACCGGGACCTCCTACGAGCAGTACTTC. This codes for CASSSPTGTSYEQYF.

The genes are TRBV28 and TRBJ2-7; 8 bases fit TRBD1. The germline V gene has CDR1 MDHEN and CDR2 SYDVKM. This CDR3 contains 14 residues. V was clipped by 5 bases and J by 4 bases; unmatched bases: 7. CDR3 amino acids: CASSPDRALYEQYF. The CDR3, as DNA: TGTGCCAGCAGTCCGGACAGGGCCCTTTACGAGCAGTACTTC.

The V call is TRBV9, the J call TRBJ1-4; possibly TRBD1 for D (6 bases). Trimming stripped 0 bases from V and 7 bases from J, with 13 bases between. The CDR3 spans 15 residues. Germline loops: CDR1 SGDLS, CDR2 YYNGEE. The CDR3 protein is CASSVATGGLEKLFF. The CDR3 DNA is TGTGCCAGCAGCGTAGCTACCGGGGGCCTTGAAAAACTGTTTTTT.

V and J are TRBV4-1 and TRBJ2-2; TRBD1 matches at 7 bases. The CDR3 is 15 residues long. Unmatched junction bases numbered 6, after V lost 4 bases and J lost 4 bases. CDR1 and CDR2 (germline): MGHRA, YSYEKL. The CDR3 DNA reads as TGCGCCAGCAGCCGCGGACAGGAGAGCACCGGGGAGCTGTTTTTT. Protein: CASSRGQESTGELFF.

The gene calls are TRBV7-2 and TRBJ2-7; tentative D call: TRBD1 (6 bases). Trimming took off 4 bases at V and 12 bases at J, with 13 bases between the two ends. Germline loops: CDR1 SGHTA, CDR2 FQGNSA. This CDR3 is 11 amino acids long. The CDR3 sequence is CASSSQGGRYF. The CDR3, as DNA: TGTGCCAGCAGCTCACAGGGCGGGCGGTACTTC.

This clone was found many times. The CDR3 sequence: CASSSAPQGSYEQYF. DNA for the CDR3: TGCGCCAGCAGCTCCGCCCCCCAGGGCTCCTACGAGCAGTACTTC. The gene calls are TRBV5-1 and TRBJ2-5; TRBD1 is a possible D gene (5 bases). The DNA end is a closer match to TRBJ2-7, so the J assignment may be wrong. The germline V gene has CDR1 SGHRS and CDR2 YFSETQ. CDR3 length equals 15 residues.

This rearrangement joins TRBV7-3 to TRBJ2-1; 9 bases fit TRBD2. CDR1 and CDR2 from the germline V gene are SGHTA and FQGTGA. The CDR3 runs 16 residues. V dropped 5 bases and J dropped 1; count of bases not matched to a gene: 6. CDR3 sequence (DNA): TGTGCCAGCAGCCGGTTAGCGGGAGAATCCTACAATGAGCAGTTCTTC. Its translation is CASSRLAGESYNEQFF.

J is TRBJ2-1 and V is TRBV4-3, with 8 bases fitting TRBD1. CDR1 and CDR2 (germline): LGHNA, YSLEER. V lost 0 bases to trimming and J lost 5 bases; unmatched junction nucleotides: 6. This CDR3 spans 16 amino acids. In DNA form, the CDR3 reads TGCGCCAGCAGCCAAGATGGTGGGACAGGCAACAATGAGCAGTTCTTC. Translating it yields CASSQDGGTGNNEQFF.

The table lists this clone with a few counts. The chain joins TRBV6-5 to TRBJ2-7; D is perhaps TRBD2 (5 bases). Germline CDR1 and CDR2: MNHEY and SVGAGI. The CDR3 contains 14 residues. Trimming removed 7 bases at V and 1 base at J, with 14 bases between. This CDR3 is CASMGSEGSYEQYF. The DNA of the CDR3 is TGTGCCAGCATGGGGTCTGAGGGATCCTACGAGCAGTACTTC.

This clone was counted only a few times. The rearrangement links TRBV7-2 to TRBJ1-5; possible D gene TRBD1, 6 bases. Trimming left V 2 bases short and J 6 bases short, with 11 bases between. The CDR3 totals 14 residues. CDR1 is SGHTA and CDR2 is FQGNSA in the germline V gene. In DNA form, the CDR3 reads TGTGCCAGCAGCTTATATGAGGGGGGTCAGCCCCAGCATTTT. As protein: CASSLYEGGQPQHF.

V gene TRBV5-1 combines with J gene TRBJ1-2; 10 bases align to TRBD1. The germline V gene encodes CDR1 SGHRS and CDR2 YFSETQ. The CDR3 is 16 residues long. V was clipped by 4 bases and J by 4 bases; unmatched bases: 10. CDR3 protein: CASSPGGDRGIYGYTF. In DNA form, the CDR3 reads TGCGCCAGCAGCCCTGGAGGGGACAGGGGTATCTATGGCTACACCTTC.

With regard to this clone: This specimen includes other DNA sequences encoding the same CDR3. CDR3 sequence reads: CASSQGGQGETQYF. CDR3 in DNA: TGCGCCAGCAGCCAAGGGGGACAGGGGGAGACCCAGTACTTC. The chain carries TRBV4-1 and TRBJ2-5; 10 bases line up with TRBD1. Trimming cost V 1 base and J 5 bases; bases outside gene matches: 1. CDR1 is MGHRA and CDR2 is YSYEKL in the germline V gene. This CDR3 is 14 amino acids long.

The chain uses TRBV4-3 and TRBJ2-5, with 8 nucleotides matching TRBD2. The CDR3 totals 16 residues. Germline trimming cut 1 base from V and 3 bases from J; bases unmatched to any gene: 7. Germline V gives CDR1 LGHNA, CDR2 YSLEER. The CDR3 loop is CASSQVAGRGKETQYF. CDR3 nucleotide sequence: TGCGCCAGCAGCCAAGTAGCGGGAAGGGGGAAAGAGACCCAGTACTTC.